This paragraph covers one TCR beta chain sequence. The CDR3 sequence is 13 residues long. The ends were cut back, 1 base at V and 3 bases at J, with 7 bases in the middle. In the original analysis: Amplification from reference gene primers served as the basis for estimated nucleated cell counts. Libraries were prepared by immunoSEQ multiplex PCR; TCRdb keeps only in-frame clonotypes and omits some of them. The V and J calls and clone size were taken over from that table, and D and trimming were inferred from the DNA. The table lists about 120,000 clones, more than 75% of them singletons. These data originate in a study of blood T cell repertoires in COVID-19. Study-wide context: Specimens from acute and convalescent COVID-19 originated in the United States, Italy and Spain. T cells, B-cell-depleted T cells, or PBMCs supplied cDNA or gDNA.

The receptor was derived from a woman aged 70 to 79 with acute or convalescent COVID-19. The V call is TRBV12-3 or TRBV12-4, the J call TRBJ2-7; D is unresolved. Sequencing input: peripheral blood. The CDR3 DNA reads TGTGCCAGCAGTTTAGACGGGTACTACGAGCAGTACTTC. Translation: CASSLDGYYEQYF.